This T cell receptor beta chain was recorded in a study of PD-1 blockade in classical Hodgkin lymphoma. The table came from immunoSEQ multiplex PCR; TCRdb's copy has only in-frame clones and leaves some out. Of 25,000 to 35,000 clones listed, around 74% are singletons. Indicated time point: cycle 4 day 1 (C4D1), after six to seven weeks of nivolumab. In every patient, relapse followed autologous stem cell transplantation, while exposure to brentuximab vedotin differed. V dropped 7 bases and J dropped 6 bases, with 12 bases sitting between them. CDR1 and CDR2 from the germline V gene are MGHDK and SYGVNS. CDR3 length: 12 residues.

The V call is TRBV25-1, the J call TRBJ1-1; weak D call: TRBD1 (5 bases). This TCR derives from a human donor with classical Hodgkin lymphoma. Sequenced here: peripheral blood mononuclear cells (PBMCs), sampled before the fourth cycle of nivolumab. The CDR3 nucleotides read TGTGCCAGCAAGGCAGGGACCCCTGAAGCTTTCTTT. Its translation: CASKAGTPEAFF.